The sequence of this T cell receptor beta chain was determined in a study of cytomegalovirus exposure and HLA in healthy donors. Study results and limitations: Exclusion applied to some V segments, including TRBV6-2 and TRBV6-3, as they were indistinguishable. Highest at DRB1 and lowest at HLA-C, TCR association rates differed among HLA loci in a later analysis.

Concerning this clone: Its specificity is not known.

V lost 0 bases to trimming and J lost 4 bases, with 13 bases between them. The V gene's germline CDR1 is MNHEY and CDR2 SMNVEV (reference sequence). The CDR3 has 15 residues. It was with 60 Vbeta and 13 Jbeta primers that the PCR ran. Generated by immunoSEQ multiplex PCR, the TCRdb table keeps only in-frame clones and is missing some. The repertoire consists of some 120,000 clones, with roughly 73% occurring once and the leading ten covering approximately 0.9%. Source material: PBMCs. J is TRBJ2-7 and V is TRBV27, with a weak D call TRBD2 (6 bases). The receptor's source is a woman between 25 and 40 years old in good health and CMV-seronegative. CDR3 loop: CASSLSGGWGYEQYF. DNA for the CDR3: TGTGCCAGCAGTTTATCGGGGGGATGGGGTTACGAGCAGTACTTC.